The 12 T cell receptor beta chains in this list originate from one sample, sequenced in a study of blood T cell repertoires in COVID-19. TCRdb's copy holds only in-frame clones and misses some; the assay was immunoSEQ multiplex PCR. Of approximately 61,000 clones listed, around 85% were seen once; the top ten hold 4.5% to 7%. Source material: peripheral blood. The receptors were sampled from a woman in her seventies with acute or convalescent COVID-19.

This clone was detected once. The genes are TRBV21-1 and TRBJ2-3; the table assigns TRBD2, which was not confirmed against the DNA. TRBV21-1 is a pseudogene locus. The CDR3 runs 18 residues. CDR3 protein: CASSKGRVDSGRADTQYF. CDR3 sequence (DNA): TGTGCCAGCAGCAAAGGCCGGGTGGATAGCGGGCGGGCAGATACGCAGTATTTT.

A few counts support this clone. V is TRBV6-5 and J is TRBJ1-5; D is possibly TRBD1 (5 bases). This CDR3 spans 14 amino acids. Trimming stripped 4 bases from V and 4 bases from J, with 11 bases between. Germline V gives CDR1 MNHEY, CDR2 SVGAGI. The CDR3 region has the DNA TGTGCCAGCAGTTTCAGGGTGGGGAATCAGCCCCAGCATTTT. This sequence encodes CASSFRVGNQPQHF.

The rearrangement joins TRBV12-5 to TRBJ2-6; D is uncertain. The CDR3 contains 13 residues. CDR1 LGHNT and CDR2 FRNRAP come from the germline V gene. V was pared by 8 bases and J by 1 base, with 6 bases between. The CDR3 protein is CASSASGANVLTF. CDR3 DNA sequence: TGTGCTAGTTCAGCGTCTGGGGCCAACGTCCTGACTTTC.

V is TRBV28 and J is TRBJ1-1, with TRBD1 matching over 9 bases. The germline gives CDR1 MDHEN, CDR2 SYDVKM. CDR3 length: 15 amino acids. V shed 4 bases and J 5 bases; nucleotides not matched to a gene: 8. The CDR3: CASSSSTGGWTEAFF. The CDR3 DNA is TGTGCCAGCAGTTCCTCCACAGGGGGCTGGACTGAAGCTTTCTTT.

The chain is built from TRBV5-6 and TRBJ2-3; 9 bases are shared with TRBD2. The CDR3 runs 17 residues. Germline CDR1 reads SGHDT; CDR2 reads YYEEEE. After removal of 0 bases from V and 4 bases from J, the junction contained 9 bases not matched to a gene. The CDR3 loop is CASSLGAGGPDADTQYF. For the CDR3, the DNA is TGTGCCAGCAGCTTGGGAGCGGGAGGCCCCGACGCAGATACGCAGTATTTT.

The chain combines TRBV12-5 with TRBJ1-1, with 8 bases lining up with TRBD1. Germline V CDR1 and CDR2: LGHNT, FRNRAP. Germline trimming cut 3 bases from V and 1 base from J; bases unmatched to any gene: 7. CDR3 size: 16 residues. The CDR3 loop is CASGLLRTGQNTEAFF. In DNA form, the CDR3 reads TGTGCTAGTGGTTTACTCCGGACAGGGCAGAACACTGAAGCTTTCTTT.

CDR3 DNA: TGCCACCTGGAGAAAACCCGGCTACCAAACACAGATACGCAGTATTTT. This sequence encodes CHLEKTRLPNTDTQYF. The V and J genes are TRBV29-1 and TRBJ2-3, with D unresolved. The CDR3 length is 16 residues. CDR1 SQVTM and CDR2 ANQGSEA come from the germline V gene.

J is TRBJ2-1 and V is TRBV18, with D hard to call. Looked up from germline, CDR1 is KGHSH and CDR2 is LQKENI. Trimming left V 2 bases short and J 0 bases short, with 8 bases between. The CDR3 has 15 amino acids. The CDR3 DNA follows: TGTGCCAGCTCACCAGCTCTTAGCTCCTACAATGAGCAGTTCTTC. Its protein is CASSPALSSYNEQFF.

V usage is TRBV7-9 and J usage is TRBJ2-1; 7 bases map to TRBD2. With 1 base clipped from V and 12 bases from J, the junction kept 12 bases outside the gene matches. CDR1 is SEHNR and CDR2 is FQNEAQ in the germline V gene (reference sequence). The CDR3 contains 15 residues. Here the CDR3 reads CASSLGAGSAGSQFF. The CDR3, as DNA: TGTGCCAGCAGCTTAGGAGCGGGGTCTGCCGGATCGCAGTTCTTC. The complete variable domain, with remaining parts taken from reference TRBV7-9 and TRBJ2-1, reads DTGVSQNPRHKITKRGQNVTFRCDPISEHNRLYWYRQTLGQGPEFLTYFQNEAQLEKSRLLSDRFSAERPKGSFSTLEIQRTEQGDSAMYLCASSLGAGSAGSQFFGPGTRLTVL.

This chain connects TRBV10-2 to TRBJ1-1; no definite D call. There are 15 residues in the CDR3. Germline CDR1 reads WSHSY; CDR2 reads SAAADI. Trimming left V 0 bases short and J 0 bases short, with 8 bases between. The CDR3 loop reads CASSESVRLNTEAFF. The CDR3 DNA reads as TGCGCCAGCAGTGAGTCGGTCAGGCTGAACACTGAAGCTTTCTTT.

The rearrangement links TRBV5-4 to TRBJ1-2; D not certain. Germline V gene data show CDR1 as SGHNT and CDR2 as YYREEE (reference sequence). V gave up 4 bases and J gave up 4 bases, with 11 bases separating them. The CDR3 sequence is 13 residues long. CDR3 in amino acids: CASSIEGVYGYTF. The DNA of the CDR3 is TGTGCCAGCAGCATTGAGGGAGTCTATGGCTACACCTTC.

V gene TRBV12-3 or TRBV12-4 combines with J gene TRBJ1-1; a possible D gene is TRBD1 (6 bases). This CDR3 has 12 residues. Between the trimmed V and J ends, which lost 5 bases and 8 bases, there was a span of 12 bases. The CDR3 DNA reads TGTGCCAGCAGTAAGACAGGTTTCGAAGCTTTCTTT. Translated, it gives CASSKTGFEAFF.